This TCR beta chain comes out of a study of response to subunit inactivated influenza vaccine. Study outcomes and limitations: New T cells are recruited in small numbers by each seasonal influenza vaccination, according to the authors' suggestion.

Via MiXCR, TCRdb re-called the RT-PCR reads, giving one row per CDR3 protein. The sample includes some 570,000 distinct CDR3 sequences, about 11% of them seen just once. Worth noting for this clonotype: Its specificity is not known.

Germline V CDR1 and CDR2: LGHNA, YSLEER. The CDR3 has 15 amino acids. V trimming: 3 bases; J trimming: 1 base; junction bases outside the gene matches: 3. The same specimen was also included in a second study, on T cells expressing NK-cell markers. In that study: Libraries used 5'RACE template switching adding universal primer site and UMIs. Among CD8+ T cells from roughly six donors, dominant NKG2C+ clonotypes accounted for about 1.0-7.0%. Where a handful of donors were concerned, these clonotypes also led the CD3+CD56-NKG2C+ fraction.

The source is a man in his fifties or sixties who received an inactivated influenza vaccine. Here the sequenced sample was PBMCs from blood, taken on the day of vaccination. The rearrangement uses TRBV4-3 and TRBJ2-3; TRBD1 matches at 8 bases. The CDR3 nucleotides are TGCGCCAGCAGCCAGTTGACAGGGGGCACAGATACGCAGTATTTT. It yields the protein CASSQLTGGTDTQYF.